These 10 T cell receptor beta chains were sequenced from one sample in a study of blood T cells in healthy people across ages. Alongside a J-beta primer mix, a sample-barcoded 5' primer served in a second PCR lasting roughly 6 to 11 cycles. TCRdb processed the 5' RACE reads anew with MiXCR; each CDR3 protein has one entry. The sample records about 900,000 distinct CDR3 sequences, under 80% being singletons. Source material: blood. The receptors come from a man aged 25 to 40 in good health.

The chain has TRBV20-1 and TRBJ2-2; 9 bases agree with TRBD1. V shed 3 bases, J shed 7 bases, and the junction held 9 bases outside the gene matches. The CDR3 runs to 15 residues. Germline CDR1 and CDR2: DFQATT and SNEGSKA (reference sequence). CDR3 nucleotides: TGCAGTGCTAGTTACGACAGGGGGTCGGGCGGGGAGCTGTTTTTT. The encoded protein is CSASYDRGSGGELFF.

Regarding this clonotype: Germline and junction disagree at one end, which may indicate a read error. J is TRBJ2-4 and V is TRBV4-3, with D possibly matching TRBD1 (5 bases). This CDR3 is built from 16 residues. Germline V CDR1 and CDR2: LGHNA, YSLEER. CDR3: CTSSQVLTVAKNIQYF. The CDR3 bases are TGCACCAGCAGCCAAGTATTGACAGTAGCCAAAAACATTCAGTACTTC.

The chain has TRBV10-3 and TRBJ2-2; 7 nucleotides match TRBD1. The length of the CDR3 is 13 residues. Germline V CDR1 and CDR2: ENHRY, SYGVKD. V gave up 10 bases and J gave up 6 bases; unmatched junction bases: 8. CDR3 amino acids: CASRQGQAGELFF. CDR3 sequence (DNA): TGTGCCAGCAGACAGGGTCAAGCCGGGGAGCTGTTTTTT.

The count of this clonotype is one. This sequence joins TRBV5-1 and TRBJ1-1; D remains unclear. Germline V lookup: CDR1 SGHRS, CDR2 YFSETQ. Trimming pared 5 bases from V and 1 base from J, leaving 9 bases between. CDR3 size: 13 residues. CDR3 nucleotides: TGCGCCAGCAGTGACTTGGGGAACACTGAAGCTTTCTTT. It translates to CASSDLGNTEAFF.

The table lists this clonotype with a few counts. The chain links TRBV29-1 to TRBJ2-1, with TRBD2 as a possible D gene (6 bases). Trimming took 5 bases from V and 7 from J, leaving 12 bases between them. The CDR3 extends over 12 amino acids. Germline V gene data show CDR1 as SQVTM and CDR2 as ANQGSEA. CDR3 in amino acids: CSVHSGRNEQFF. The CDR3 DNA follows: TGCAGCGTTCATAGCGGTAGGAATGAGCAGTTCTTC.

The chain joins TRBV6-5 to TRBJ2-5; D remains unclear. The V end lost 2 bases, the J end lost 5 bases, and 9 bases lay between the germline ends. The CDR3 has 13 amino acids. CDR1 and CDR2 from the germline V gene are MNHEY and SVGAGI. In nucleotides, the CDR3 is TGTGCCAGCAGTTACCATAATGGCGAGACCCAGTACTTC. It codes for CASSYHNGETQYF.

This clonotype was counted many times. The V gene is TRBV7-9, the J gene TRBJ2-7; D perhaps matches TRBD1 (5 bases). V was cut by 4 bases and J by 0 bases, with 13 bases left in between. The CDR3 has 15 amino acids. Germline-derived CDR1 and CDR2 are SEHNR and FQNEAQ (reference sequence). CDR3 nucleotide sequence: TGTGCCAGCAGCTACCGGCAGGACACCTCCTACGAGCAGTACTTC. Amino acid sequence: CASSYRQDTSYEQYF.

This sequence joins TRBV23-1 and TRBJ2-1; perhaps TRBD1 as D (5 bases). TRBV23-1 counts as an open reading frame of uncertain function. The CDR3 runs to 13 residues. Trimming took 8 bases from V and 5 from J, leaving 13 bases between them. Here the CDR3 DNA reads TGCGCCAGCTTTTGCGAAGGGGACAATGAGCAGTTCTTC. It specifies CASFCEGDNEQFF.

This chain uses TRBV9 with TRBJ1-2; no firm D call. Trimming removed 3 bases at V and 0 bases at J, with 12 bases between. Germline CDR1 SGDLS, CDR2 YYNGEE. The length of the CDR3 is 15 residues. In DNA form, the CDR3 reads TGTGCCAGCAGCGCGGGAGGCAGCCCTAACTATGGCTACACCTTC. It codes for CASSAGGSPNYGYTF.

The V and J genes are TRBV10-3 and TRBJ1-2; the D is unclear. CDR1 is ENHRY and CDR2 is SYGVKD in the germline V gene. There are 12 residues in the CDR3. V lost 6 bases, J lost 3 bases, and 8 bases lay in between. CDR3 in amino acids: CAIREEHYGYTF. Written as DNA, the CDR3 is TGTGCCATCAGAGAGGAACACTATGGCTACACCTTC.